The 22 T cell receptor beta chains below were found in one sample sequenced in a study of somatic mutations in cytotoxic T cells in rheumatoid arthritis. The assay was immunoSEQ multiplex PCR, and TCRdb's table has in-frame clones only and misses some. The data show about 26,000 clones, about 80% seen once. Sequencing used CD8+ T cells sorted from blood. All receptors come from a man in his fifties in good health.

The J gene is TRBJ1-1, the V gene TRBV4-1; 8 bases align to TRBD1. The germline V gene encodes CDR1 MGHRA and CDR2 YSYEKL. The ends lost 0 bases at V and 8 bases at J; junction bases unmatched: 8. The CDR3 covers 15 residues. CDR3 DNA: TGCGCCAGCAGCCAAGATCAGTCAGGGGGCGGGGAAGCTTTCTTT. Its translation is CASSQDQSGGGEAFF.

The chain is built from TRBV6-1 and TRBJ2-7, with TRBD1 matching 9 bases. CDR1 and CDR2 from the germline V gene are MNHNS and SASEGT. The CDR3 loop spans 14 amino acids. With V trimmed by 6 bases and J by 2 bases, 5 bases remained unmatched. The CDR3 DNA follows: TGTGCCAGCAGGGGGGGGACAGGGCCCTACGAGCAGTACTTC. The encoded protein is CASRGGTGPYEQYF.

The chain has TRBV12-5 and TRBJ1-2, with D uncertain. The CDR3 has 12 residues. Trimming shortened V by 4 bases and J by 6 bases, and 9 bases separated the two germline ends. Looked up from germline, CDR1 is LGHNT and CDR2 is FRNRAP. In nucleotides, the CDR3 is TGTGCTAGTGGTTCCCCAGGTGATGGCTACACCTTC. Encoded protein: CASGSPGDGYTF.

This sequence joins TRBV7-9 and TRBJ1-5, with D uncertain. V lost 5 bases and J lost 8, with 10 bases in between. Per germline, CDR1 SEHNR and CDR2 FQNEAQ (reference sequence). The CDR3 runs 12 residues. The CDR3 bases are TGTGCCAGCAGCCTTCACCCAGAGCCCCAGCATTTT. Amino acid sequence: CASSLHPEPQHF.

This clone was detected only once. In nucleotides, the CDR3 is TGTGCCAGCAGCTTAGAGGGGATCCCCTACGAGCAGTACTTC. It yields the protein CASSLEGIPYEQYF. The rearrangement uses TRBV13 and TRBJ2-7; weak D call: TRBD1 (5 bases). V dropped 1 base and J dropped 2 bases, with 9 bases sitting between them. The germline V gene encodes CDR1 PRHDT and CDR2 FYEKMQ (reference sequence). The CDR3 covers 14 residues.

The chain joins TRBV11-3 to TRBJ2-7; TRBD2 might be the D (5 bases). V was cut by 2 bases and J by 2 bases, with 10 bases left in between. The length of the CDR3 is 14 residues. Germline CDR1 and CDR2: SGHNT and YENEEA. The CDR3 is CASSLRGNPYEQYF. Here the CDR3 DNA reads TGTGCCAGCAGCTTACGGGGTAACCCCTACGAGCAGTACTTC.

This chain connects TRBV28 to TRBJ1-1; no definite D call. The CDR3 is made up of 15 amino acids. Looked up from germline, CDR1 is MDHEN and CDR2 is SYDVKM. V was cut by 6 bases and J by 0 bases, with 14 bases left in between. CDR3 in amino acids: CASSHLRELNTEAFF. The CDR3 DNA sequence: TGTGCCAGCAGCCACCTCCGGGAACTGAACACTGAAGCTTTCTTT.

The CDR3 protein is CASSLEGASYEQYF. In nucleotides, the CDR3 is TGTGCCAGCAGCTTAGAGGGGGCCTCCTACGAGCAGTACTTC. V and J are TRBV11-3 and TRBJ2-7, with TRBD1 as a possible D gene (6 bases). The CDR3 is 14 amino acids. Trimming pared 0 bases from V and 0 bases from J, leaving 6 bases between. Germline V CDR1 and CDR2: SGHNT, YENEEA.

This clone was detected only a few times. This chain's CDR3 is CASRPTSGSYEQYF. The CDR3 nucleotides read TGTGCCAGCAGGCCCACTAGCGGGAGCTACGAGCAGTACTTC. J is TRBJ2-7 and V is TRBV27; 11 nucleotides line up with TRBD2. The CDR3 contains 14 residues. The germline gives CDR1 MNHEY, CDR2 SMNVEV (reference sequence). J lost 3 bases, V lost 6 bases, and 4 bases had no gene match.

The chain combines TRBV21-1 with TRBJ1-2; the D segment call TRBD1 is taken from the table without a DNA check. TRBV21-1 is a pseudogene. The length of the CDR3 is 16 residues. CDR3 loop: CASSLTSLGAGYGYTF. The CDR3 DNA reads as TGTGCCAGCAGCCTCACAAGCTTAGGGGCAGGCTATGGCTACACCTTC.

V usage is TRBV18 and J usage is TRBJ2-1; TRBD1 matches at 11 bases. CDR3 length equals 15 residues. From germline, CDR1 is KGHSH and CDR2 LQKENI. J was trimmed by 6 bases and V by 4 bases; bases with no gene match: 5. The CDR3 bases are TGTGCCAGCTCACTCGGACAGGGGGCGTCCAATGAGCAGTTCTTC. Its protein product is CASSLGQGASNEQFF.

V gene TRBV5-6 combines with J gene TRBJ1-1; 9 positions match TRBD1. The ends lost 2 bases at V and 3 bases at J; junction bases unmatched: 14. The CDR3 is 18 amino acids. Germline CDR1 reads SGHDT; CDR2 reads YYEEEE. CDR3 sequence reads: CASSFWRPAGQGDTEAFF. CDR3 DNA sequence: TGTGCCAGCAGCTTCTGGCGACCCGCGGGACAGGGTGACACTGAAGCTTTCTTT.

This rearrangement joins TRBV5-4 to TRBJ2-1, with D tentatively TRBD2 (6 bases). The V gene's germline CDR1 is SGHNT and CDR2 YYREEE (reference sequence). Between the trimmed V and J ends, which lost 5 bases and 5 bases, there was a span of 23 bases. The CDR3 contains 17 residues. The CDR3 loop is CASSLPVGGAGDNEQFF. CDR3 DNA sequence: TGTGCCAGCAGTCTTCCTGTCGGGGGAGCAGGCGACAATGAGCAGTTCTTC. The full variable domain, completed using reference TRBV5-4 and TRBJ2-1, is ETGVTQSPTHLIKTRGQQVTLRCSSQSGHNTVSWYQQALGQGPQFIFQYYREEENGRGNFPPRFSGLQFPNYSSELNVNALELDDSALYLCASSLPVGGAGDNEQFFGPGTRLTVL.

V gene TRBV9 combines with J gene TRBJ2-3; 7 nucleotides agree with TRBD1. With V trimmed by 3 bases and J by 4 bases, 5 bases remained unmatched. The CDR3 contains 14 residues. CDR1 is SGDLS, CDR2 YYNGEE, per germline. CDR3 bases: TGTGCCAGCAGCGGACAGGGTCGGCCAGATACGCAGTATTTT. Protein product: CASSGQGRPDTQYF.

This clone was found once. J is TRBJ2-2 and V is TRBV30; TRBD2 might be the D (6 bases). The CDR3 is 13 amino acids. Trimming pared 4 bases from V and 7 bases from J, leaving 13 bases between. Germline V lookup: CDR1 GTSNPN, CDR2 SVGIG (reference sequence). In DNA form, the CDR3 reads TGTGCCTGGACCTACGGGAGCAACGGGGAGCTGTTTTTT. Translation gives CAWTYGSNGELFF. Based on the CDR3 plus reference TRBV30 and TRBJ2-2, the full variable domain is SQTIHQWPATLVQPVGSPLSLECTVEGTSNPNLYWYRQAAGRGLQLLFYSVGIGQISSEVPQNLSASRPQDRQFILSSKKLLLSDSGFYLCAWTYGSNGELFFGEGSRLTVL.

This chain uses TRBV10-2 with TRBJ1-2; perhaps TRBD1 as D (5 bases). The CDR3 runs to 13 residues. The V and J ends lost 5 bases and 4 bases respectively, with 11 bases between them. The germline gives CDR1 WSHSY, CDR2 SAAADI. The CDR3, as DNA: TGCGCCAGCAGTTCGCCGGGGGGCTATGGCTACACCTTC. Residues: CASSSPGGYGYTF.

The V call is TRBV6-1, the J call TRBJ1-5; 9 positions agree with TRBD1. Trimming took 2 bases from V and 5 from J; bases not matched to a gene: 10. The CDR3 loop spans 17 amino acids. CDR1 MNHNS and CDR2 SASEGT come from the germline V gene. CDR3 nucleotides: TGTGCCAGCAGTGAACGGACAGGGGCCTACGTCGATCAGCCCCAGCATTTT. Encoded protein: CASSERTGAYVDQPQHF.

V and J are TRBV6-6 and TRBJ2-1; D is uncertain. CDR3 size: 14 residues. V lost 5 bases and J 2 bases, leaving 10 bases between the germline ends. CDR1 is MNHNY, CDR2 SVGAGI, per germline (reference sequence). The CDR3 sequence: CASSEAKTYNEQFF. In nucleotides, the CDR3 is TGTGCCAGCAGTGAGGCGAAAACCTACAATGAGCAGTTCTTC.

The chain employs TRBV27 and TRBJ2-1; 9 bases line up with TRBD2. The CDR3 extends over 14 amino acids. Per the germline V gene, CDR1 is MNHEY and CDR2 is SMNVEV (reference sequence). Losses at the gene ends were 6 bases for V and 7 bases for J; bases not matched to a gene: 7. CDR3 in amino acids: CASSPVAGANEQFF. The CDR3 coding sequence is TGTGCCAGCAGCCCCGTAGCGGGGGCGAATGAGCAGTTCTTC.

The genes are TRBV6-1 and TRBJ2-1; 11 bases align to TRBD2. V lost 6 bases to trimming and J lost 3 bases; unmatched junction nucleotides: 4. CDR1 MNHNS and CDR2 SASEGT come from the germline V gene. CDR3 length: 15 residues. The CDR3 protein is CASSLLAGDYNEQFF. The DNA for the CDR3 is TGTGCCAGCAGCCTACTAGCGGGGGACTACAATGAGCAGTTCTTC.

This sequence joins TRBV29-1 and TRBJ2-7; D perhaps matches TRBD1 (5 bases). The length of the CDR3 is 11 residues. Trimming left V 5 bases short and J 3 bases short, with 8 bases between. CDR1 is SQVTM, CDR2 ANQGSEA, per germline. CDR3 loop: CSVLGDYEQYF. The CDR3 DNA reads as TGCAGCGTTCTAGGGGACTACGAGCAGTACTTC.

CDR3 nucleotide sequence: TGTGCCAGCAGCTTTAGCACCCCAGGGGGAGGAAACACCATATATTTT. Protein sequence: CASSFSTPGGGNTIYF. This chain connects TRBV13 to TRBJ1-3; 7 positions agree with TRBD1. V lost 3 bases, J lost 4 bases, and 9 bases stayed unmatched. Germline V CDR1 and CDR2: PRHDT, FYEKMQ (reference sequence). The CDR3 is 16 amino acids. Full variable domain (outside the CDR3, taken from reference TRBV13 and TRBJ1-3): AAGVIQSPRHLIKEKRETATLKCYPIPRHDTVYWYQQGPGQDPQFLISFYEKMQSDKGSIPDRFSAQQFSDYHSELNMSSLELGDSALYFCASSFSTPGGGNTIYFGEGSWLTVV.